A selection of T cell receptor beta chains follows, all from one sample in a study of blood T cell repertoires in COVID-19. The protocol was immunoSEQ multiplex PCR, while the TCRdb copy is restricted to in-frame clones and leaves out a portion. The sample gives 400,000 or so clones, approximately 89% of which show up once; approximately 1.8% is in the top ten. The sequenced sample consisted of PBMCs or T cells enriched from blood (not recorded which). Receptor source: a middle-aged man in a cohort exposed to, infected with or recovered from COVID-19 (not recorded which). The CDR3 runs from the conserved cysteine through the conserved F or W. A D gene is named only where the DNA matches it firmly. Expanded clones get a size class; other rows say once, few or many, or leave the size out.

>TRBD1|once|TRBJ1-1|TRBV5-6
CASSLRLTGVTGTEAFF
TGTGCCAGCAGCTTGAGGTTAACAGGGGTTACGGGCACTGAAGCTTTCTTT
>TRBD1|.|TRBJ1-2|TRBV7-9
CASSLTGGDYGYTF
TGTGCCAGCAGCTTAACAGGGGGTGACTATGGCTACACCTTC
>TRBD1|.|TRBJ1-6|TRBV28
CASSPTGAGNSPLHF
TGTGCCAGCAGTCCGACAGGGGCTGGGAATTCACCCCTCCACTTT
>.|.|TRBJ1-6|TRBV4-2
CASSRPGDQYRPLHF
TGTGCCAGCAGCCGACCAGGGGATCAATACCGGCCCCTCCACTTT
>.|.|TRBJ2-1|TRBV5-4
CASSLLGGPNYNEQFF
TGTGCCAGCAGCTTGCTCGGAGGCCCTAACTACAATGAGCAGTTCTTC
>TRBD1|.|TRBJ1-2|TRBV7-8
CASSLTGQDYGYTF
TGTGCCAGCAGCTTAACGGGACAGGACTATGGCTACACCTTC
>TRBD2|.|TRBJ2-1|TRBV19
CASSIGTSGTDEQFF
TGTGCCAGTAGTATAGGGACTAGCGGGACCGATGAGCAGTTCTTC
>.|.|TRBJ2-1|TRBV15
CATRRDSLTFNEQFF
TGTGCCACCAGAAGGGACTCCCTAACCTTCAATGAGCAGTTCTTC
>.|.|TRBJ1-5|TRBV28
CASNNRVDQPQHF
TGTGCCAGCAACAACAGGGTCGATCAGCCCCAGCATTTT
>.|.|TRBJ1-5|TRBV6-2/TRBV6-3
CASSPGRTQHF
TGTGCCAGCAGCCCCGGGAGGACCCAGCATTTT
>.|.|TRBJ2-2|TRBV5-1
CASIAGRNTGELFF
TGCGCCAGCATTGCGGGACGTAACACCGGGGAGCTGTTTTTT
>.|.|TRBJ1-3|TRBV4-1
CASSPGHTSGNTIYF
TGCGCCAGCAGCCCTGGACATACCTCTGGAAACACCATATATTTT
>TRBD2|.|TRBJ2-5|TRBV3-1/TRBV3-2
CASSRSGRETQYF
TGTGCCAGCAGCCGCAGCGGGAGGGAGACCCAGTACTTC
>.|.|TRBJ1-2|TRBV28
CASSSFRGTRAERGYTF
TGTGCCAGCAGTTCTTTCAGGGGAACTCGGGCGGAGCGAGGCTACACCTTC
>TRBD2|once|TRBJ2-3|TRBV7-2
CASRGLAGTTDTQYF
TGTGCCAGCAGAGGACTAGCGGGGACTACAGATACGCAGTATTTT
>.|.|TRBJ1-1|TRBV5-1
CASSEQTDSTEAFF
TGCGCCAGCAGCGAGCAAACGGACAGCACTGAAGCTTTCTTT
>TRBD1|.|TRBJ1-2|TRBV7-9
CASSLTTGGYGYTF
TGTGCCAGCAGCTTAACCACAGGGGGCTATGGCTACACCTTC
>.|.|TRBJ2-7|TRBV6-5
CASSYMAGSPREQYF
TGTGCCAGCAGTTATATGGCAGGGTCCCCCCGCGAGCAGTACTTC
>.|.|TRBJ2-1|TRBV18
CASSSGLSSSYNEQFF
TGTGCCAGCTCATCCGGACTATCCAGCTCCTACAATGAGCAGTTCTTC
>TRBD1|once|TRBJ2-2|TRBV5-1
CASSSGQGTGELFF
TGCGCCAGCAGCTCGGGACAGGGGACCGGGGAGCTGTTTTTT
>TRBD1|.|TRBJ2-1|TRBV9
CASSAGTGGHNEQFF
TGTGCCAGCAGCGCCGGGACAGGGGGCCACAATGAGCAGTTCTTC
>TRBD2|once|TRBJ2-7|TRBV19
CASSSGRGYEQYF
TGTGCCAGTAGTAGCGGGAGGGGTTACGAGCAGTACTTC
>TRBD1|.|TRBJ1-1|TRBV30
CAWTKEKEFDRGAEAFF
TGTGCCTGGACTAAGGAAAAGGAATTCGACAGGGGCGCTGAAGCTTTCTTT
>.|.|TRBJ1-4|TRBV6-6
CASSTTPGNANEKLFF
TGTGCCAGCAGTACTACACCCGGGAACGCTAATGAAAAACTGTTTTTT
>TRBD2|.|TRBJ2-7|TRBV7-9
CASSLGTSRFSYEQYF
TGTGCCAGCAGCTTGGGGACTAGCCGCTTCTCCTACGAGCAGTACTTC
>TRBD2|.|TRBJ2-1|TRBV9
CASSVGLAGVGEQFF
TGTGCCAGCAGCGTGGGACTAGCGGGAGTCGGGGAGCAGTTCTTC
>TRBD1|.|TRBJ2-1|TRBV27
CASSTGQTYNEQFF
TGTGCCAGCAGTACGGGACAGACCTACAATGAGCAGTTCTTC
>TRBD2|.|TRBJ2-1|TRBV5-1
CASSLDSGSRNEQFF
TGCGCCAGCAGCTTGGATAGCGGGAGTAGGAATGAGCAGTTCTTC
>.|.|TRBJ1-5|TRBV20-1
CSASGAPGGGQPQHF
TGCAGTGCTAGTGGGGCGCCGGGTGGAGGTCAGCCCCAGCATTTT
>.|.|TRBJ1-5|TRBV5-1
CASSLAGNQPQHF
TGCGCCAGCAGCTTGGCCGGCAATCAGCCCCAGCATTTT
>TRBD2|.|TRBJ2-3|TRBV5-1
CASSLVGGLAGQGDTQYF
TGCGCCAGCAGCTTGGTAGGGGGACTAGCAGGCCAAGGGGATACGCAGTATTTT
>TRBD2|.|TRBJ2-3|TRBV27
CASSSRSTSGRPRDTQYF
TGTGCCAGCAGTTCCCGTTCGACTAGCGGGAGGCCTAGAGATACGCAGTATTTT
>.|once|TRBJ1-4|TRBV27
CASSLRRGGDEKLFF
TGTGCCAGCAGTTTAAGGAGAGGGGGAGATGAAAAACTGTTTTTT
>TRBD1|.|TRBJ2-2|TRBV29-1
CSVDRGYTGELFF
TGCAGCGTTGACAGGGGGTACACCGGGGAGCTGTTTTTT
>.|.|TRBJ2-7|TRBV10-3
CAISREYPSYEQYF
TGTGCCATCAGTCGGGAGTACCCCTCCTACGAGCAGTACTTC
>TRBD1|.|TRBJ2-3|TRBV5-1
CASTGQGFPDTQYF
TGCGCCAGCACGGGACAGGGTTTTCCAGATACGCAGTATTTT
>.|once|TRBJ1-5|TRBV19
CASSIDYSNQPQHF
TGTGCCAGTAGTATAGATTATAGCAATCAGCCCCAGCATTTT
>TRBD1|.|TRBJ1-2|TRBV27
CASSPAGDRVEANYGYTF
TGTGCCAGCAGCCCAGCGGGGGACAGGGTGGAGGCTAACTATGGCTACACCTTC
>TRBD2|.|TRBJ2-2|TRBV18
CASSPRTSGTGELFF
TGTGCCAGCTCACCACGGACTAGCGGCACCGGGGAGCTGTTTTTT
>.|.|TRBJ1-3|TRBV30
CAWSVSGRAGNTIYF
TGTGCCTGGAGTGTTTCAGGCAGAGCTGGAAACACCATATATTTT
>.|once|TRBJ2-3|TRBV7-2
CASSLARRGTDTQYF
TGTGCCAGCAGCTTAGCGCGGCGGGGCACAGATACGCAGTATTTT
>TRBD1|.|TRBJ2-7|TRBV29-1
CSVEDRSGTGLSYEQYF
TGCAGCGTTGAAGATCGGTCGGGGACAGGGCTCTCCTACGAGCAGTACTTC
>.|.|TRBJ1-2|TRBV6-4
CASSIGRESMYGYTF
TGTGCCAGCAGTATAGGACGGGAATCAATGTATGGCTACACCTTC
>.|few|TRBJ2-7|TRBV10-1
CASSESTGCEQYF
TGCGCCAGCAGTGAGTCGACGGGTTGCGAGCAGTACTTC
>TRBD1|.|TRBJ1-2|TRBV27
CASSLGRGRGYTF
TGTGCCAGCAGTTTGGGCAGGGGGAGAGGCTACACCTTC
>.|.|TRBJ2-7|TRBV5-1
CASSLAIQGVGEQYF
TGCGCCAGCAGCTTGGCCATACAGGGCGTCGGCGAGCAGTACTTC
>TRBD2|.|TRBJ2-3|TRBV9
CASSAPGGLASTDTQYF
TGTGCCAGCAGCGCACCCGGGGGACTAGCCTCCACAGATACGCAGTATTTT
>TRBD2|.|TRBJ2-3|TRBV19
CASSSQYLAETTDTQYF
TGTGCCAGTAGTAGTCAATATCTAGCGGAGACCACAGATACGCAGTATTTT
>.|.|TRBJ2-7|TRBV19
CASSTARNEQYF
TGTGCCAGTAGTACCGCTAGAAACGAGCAGTACTTC
>.|once|TRBJ2-5|TRBV27
CASSSGKTQYF
TGTGCCAGCAGTTCGGGAAAGACCCAGTACTTC
>TRBD1|once|TRBJ2-2|TRBV29-1
CSASQTTGAGELFF
TGCAGCGCCTCTCAAACAACAGGGGCCGGGGAGCTGTTTTTT
>.|.|TRBJ2-1|TRBV11-2
CASSFLNEQFF
TGTGCCAGCAGCTTCTTGAATGAGCAGTTCTTC
>.|.|TRBJ1-2|TRBV27
CASSIDRTFYGYTF
TGTGCCAGCAGCATCGACAGGACGTTCTATGGCTACACCTTC
>TRBD1|.|TRBJ2-1|TRBV24-1
CATSDGTGVLFF
TGTGCCACCAGTGATGGCACAGGGGTGTTGTTCTTC
>.|.|TRBJ1-1|TRBV9
CASSLQGGGTEAFF
TGTGCCAGCAGCCTACAGGGTGGCGGCACTGAAGCTTTCTTT
>TRBD1|.|TRBJ1-2|TRBV12-3/TRBV12-4
CASRRTGGGYTF
TGTGCCAGCAGAAGGACAGGGGGAGGCTACACCTTC
>TRBD1|.|TRBJ2-7|TRBV6-2/TRBV6-3
CASSYGRGPHEQYF
TGTGCCAGCAGTTACGGCAGGGGGCCCCACGAGCAGTACTTC
>.|few|TRBJ2-2|TRBV6-1
CASSEVYLWELFF
TGTGCCAGCAGTGAAGTTTATTTGTGGGAGCTGTTTTTT
>.|many|TRBJ1-3|TRBV5-1
CASSLAAGRSGNTIYF
TGCGCCAGCAGCTTGGCTGCAGGGAGGAGCGGAAACACCATATATTTT
>TRBD1|few|TRBJ1-1|TRBV7-9
CASSVTGGPGTEAFF
TGTGCCAGCAGCGTGACAGGGGGCCCAGGGACTGAAGCTTTCTTT